These 28 T cell receptor beta chains came from one sample sequenced in a study of shared clonotypes between healthy human individuals. Sequencing used immunoSEQ multiplex PCR; TCRdb keeps in-frame clones, though not all of them. The sample carries millions of clones, around nine tenths recorded once. The sequenced material came from naive CD4+ T cells sorted from blood. Indicated subset: CD45RA+ positively selected. Every receptor here comes from a young man in good health.

The V and J genes are TRBV19 and TRBJ1-5, with 10 bases that match TRBD1. The V gene's germline CDR1 is LNHDA and CDR2 SQIVND (reference sequence). The V gene end was trimmed by 10 bases and the J gene end by 6 bases; junction bases not matched to a gene: 9. The CDR3 has 14 amino acids. This chain's CDR3 is CATSGTGDRQPQHF. In nucleotides, the CDR3 is TGTGCCACTTCCGGGACAGGGGACCGTCAGCCCCAGCATTTT.

Note on this clone: The same CDR3 is also encoded by other DNA sequences in this sample. This chain joins TRBV6-5 and TRBJ2-3; D is unclear. The CDR3 length is 13 residues. CDR1 is MNHEY, CDR2 SVGAGI, per germline. V gave up 4 bases and J gave up 4 bases, with 9 bases separating them. This CDR3 is CASSFAGADTQYF. The CDR3 region has the DNA TGTGCCAGCAGTTTTGCAGGTGCAGATACGCAGTATTTT.

The rearrangement joins TRBV5-1 to TRBJ1-4; 9 bases are a match to TRBD1. CDR3 length: 16 residues. Germline V gene lookup returns CDR1 SGHRS and CDR2 YFSETQ. Unmatched junction bases numbered 6, after V lost 4 bases and J lost 2 bases. This CDR3 reads CASSPGQGRTNEKLFF. For the CDR3, the DNA is TGCGCCAGCAGCCCGGGACAGGGTCGCACTAATGAAAAACTGTTTTTT.

A single count supports this clone. This sample also contains other DNA sequences that code for the same CDR3. The chain carries TRBV11-2 and TRBJ2-3; 10 nucleotides line up with TRBD2. The V gene end was trimmed by 1 base and the J gene end by 2 bases; junction bases not matched to a gene: 3. The CDR3 length is 16 residues. Germline V gene sequence: CDR1 SGHAT, CDR2 FQNNGV. The CDR3 loop is CASSLGLAGDTDTQYF. CDR3 nucleotides: TGTGCCAGCAGCTTAGGCCTAGCGGGAGACACAGATACGCAGTATTTT.

The chain has TRBV7-2 and TRBJ2-7; D is undetermined. Per germline, CDR1 SGHTA and CDR2 FQGNSA. Trimming took 4 bases from V and 3 from J, leaving 7 bases between them. The CDR3 loop spans 12 amino acids. CDR3 residues: CASSSDHYEQYF. CDR3 coding DNA: TGTGCCAGCAGCTCCGACCACTACGAGCAGTACTTC.

V usage is TRBV10-2 and J usage is TRBJ1-1; 7 bases align to TRBD1. The CDR3 has 13 residues. Germline loops: CDR1 WSHSY, CDR2 SAAADI. Trimming cost V 7 bases and J 2 bases; bases outside gene matches: 4. CDR3 amino acids: CASIGQVNTEAFF. CDR3 in DNA: TGCGCCAGCATCGGACAGGTCAACACTGAAGCTTTCTTT.

This clone was observed once. The chain recombines TRBV6-5 with TRBJ1-3; D ambiguous. Trimming pared 6 bases from V and 4 bases from J, leaving 13 bases between. CDR1 and CDR2 from the germline V gene are MNHEY and SVGAGI. The CDR3 runs to 14 residues. The CDR3 loop reads CASSGRSGGNTIYF. In DNA form, the CDR3 reads TGTGCCAGCAGCGGTAGATCCGGCGGAAACACCATATATTTT.

This chain joins TRBV29-1 and TRBJ2-7; 8 nucleotides match TRBD1. The V segment lost 7 bases and the J segment 2 bases; nucleotides outside the gene matches: 10. Looked up from germline, CDR1 is SQVTM and CDR2 is ANQGSEA. CDR3 length: 14 residues. For the CDR3, the DNA is TGCAGCGCAGTCTCGGGACAGGCAGCCTACGAGCAGTACTTC. Protein: CSAVSGQAAYEQYF.

As regards this clone: Distinct nucleotide sequences in the sample also encode this CDR3. V usage is TRBV6-5 and J usage is TRBJ1-4, with 11 bases fitting TRBD1. In germline, CDR1 is MNHEY, CDR2 SVGAGI. The CDR3 sequence is 15 residues long. The V segment lost 0 bases and the J segment 7 bases; nucleotides outside the gene matches: 1. The CDR3 bases are TGTGCCAGCAGTTACTCAGGGACAGGGGGTGAAAAACTGTTTTTT. It specifies CASSYSGTGGEKLFF.

This clone came up once. This chain joins TRBV19 and TRBJ2-5; 9 bases align to TRBD1. Trimming at V came to 8 bases and at J to 5 bases, leaving 6 bases not matched to a gene. The CDR3 runs 13 residues. CDR1 and CDR2 from the germline V gene are LNHDA and SQIVND (reference sequence). CDR3 protein: CASGRQGGETQYF. CDR3 DNA sequence: TGTGCCAGTGGCAGACAGGGGGGTGAGACCCAGTACTTC.

The genes are TRBV5-8 and TRBJ1-4; D not certain. Between the trimmed V and J ends, which lost 5 bases and 0 bases, there was a span of 14 bases. CDR3 length equals 16 residues. Germline values: CDR1 SGHTS, CDR2 YDEGEE. The CDR3 DNA is TGTGCCAGCAGGCTAGGTTTTACAGCAACTAATGAAAAACTGTTTTTT. Its translation: CASRLGFTATNEKLFF.

Here the CDR3 DNA reads TGTGCCAGCAGCGTAGGGCAGGGGGCGAATGGAAACACCATATATTTT. This sequence encodes CASSVGQGANGNTIYF. The chain couples TRBV9 to TRBJ1-3; TRBD1 agrees at 8 bases. CDR1 SGDLS and CDR2 YYNGEE come from the germline V gene. The CDR3 runs 16 residues. With V trimmed by 0 bases and J by 3 bases, 5 bases remained unmatched.

This clone was counted a single time. The V gene is TRBV28, the J gene TRBJ2-3, with 9 positions matching TRBD2. Germline CDR1 MDHEN, CDR2 SYDVKM. CDR3 length: 14 amino acids. With 8 bases clipped from V and 6 bases from J, the junction kept 9 bases outside the gene matches. The DNA of the CDR3 is TGTGCCAGCCATCCGGGACTAGCAGCTGATACGCAGTATTTT. Its protein is CASHPGLAADTQYF.

Regarding this clone: At the DNA level, this CDR3 is encoded by other sequences in the same sample as well. The V gene is TRBV18, the J gene TRBJ2-3; D possibly matches TRBD1 or TRBD2 (5 bases each). This CDR3 contains 14 residues. The V gene's germline CDR1 is KGHSH and CDR2 LQKENI. Trimming removed 3 bases at V and 3 bases at J, with 10 bases between. CDR3 in amino acids: CASSPGVQTDTQYF. In DNA form, the CDR3 reads TGTGCCAGCTCACCGGGGGTCCAAACAGATACGCAGTATTTT.

The CDR3 is CASSYSPGGGSTEAFF. The CDR3 region has the DNA TGTGCCAGCAGTTACTCGCCCGGGGGCGGTTCCACTGAAGCTTTCTTT. The rearrangement joins TRBV6-5 to TRBJ1-1; tentatively, D is TRBD1 (6 bases). This CDR3 has 16 residues. Germline loops: CDR1 MNHEY, CDR2 SVGAGI. Trimming removed 0 bases from V and 4 bases from J, with 15 bases in between.

The V and J genes are TRBV12-5 and TRBJ2-1; D ambiguous. This CDR3 comprises 17 residues. Per the germline V gene, CDR1 is LGHNT and CDR2 is FRNRAP. V was trimmed by 4 bases and J by 2 bases, leaving 18 bases between them. As DNA, the CDR3 is TGTGCTAGTGGTTCACACTTCACAAATTGGGCCTACAATGAGCAGTTCTTC. It is translated as CASGSHFTNWAYNEQFF.

This CDR3 reads CASSLETAVTEAFF. The CDR3 bases are TGTGCCAGCAGCTTAGAAACAGCGGTCACTGAAGCTTTCTTT. V and J are TRBV7-2 and TRBJ1-1, with D hard to call. With 1 base removed from V and 4 bases from J, the gap between germline ends came to 10 bases. Germline lookup yields CDR1 SGHTA and CDR2 FQGNSA. CDR3 size: 14 residues.

This clone was picked up one time. Other DNA sequences of this sample code for an identical CDR3. The chain has TRBV19 and TRBJ2-1; TRBD2 agrees at 14 bases. Germline V gene sequence: CDR1 LNHDA, CDR2 SQIVND (reference sequence). The V gene end was trimmed by 3 bases and the J gene end by 0 bases; junction bases not matched to a gene: 1. The CDR3 has 17 amino acids. CDR3 residues: CASSIGTSGSSYNEQFF. CDR3 coding DNA: TGTGCCAGTAGTATCGGGACTAGCGGGAGCTCCTACAATGAGCAGTTCTTC.

Of note for this clone: The identical CDR3 is also encoded by other nucleotide sequences in the sample. This rearrangement joins TRBV20-1 to TRBJ2-5; D gene unclear. This CDR3 is 11 amino acids long. The V gene lost 2 bases and the J gene lost 3 bases, with 4 bases spanning the gap. Germline CDR1 and CDR2: DFQATT and SNEGSKA (reference sequence). CDR3 region: CSARPEETQYF. CDR3 nucleotide sequence: TGCAGTGCTAGACCGGAAGAGACCCAGTACTTC.

This chain joins TRBV10-3 and TRBJ2-1; D unclear. Trimming left V 11 bases short and J 0 bases short, with 17 bases between. This CDR3 has 15 amino acids. CDR1 is ENHRY and CDR2 is SYGVKD in the germline V gene. The CDR3 bases are TGTGCCTCCAGTGTGGAAGGAAGCTCCTACAATGAGCAGTTCTTC. Translating gives CASSVEGSSYNEQFF.

The CDR3 coding sequence is TGCGCCAGCCCCTGTGGCCTCCCGGGTACTAATGAAAAACTGTTTTTT. Its translation is CASPCGLPGTNEKLFF. The rearrangement links TRBV10-1 to TRBJ1-4; D remains ambiguous. Germline CDR1 reads WNHNN; CDR2 reads SYGVQD (reference sequence). CDR3 size: 16 residues. V was cut by 8 bases and J by 2 bases, with 18 bases left in between.

The chain employs TRBV7-2 and TRBJ2-2, with D possibly TRBD2 on 5 matching bases. The CDR3 totals 15 residues. The V end was cut by 3 bases, the J end by 6 bases, with 14 bases between. Germline V CDR1 and CDR2: SGHTA, FQGNSA. Here the CDR3 DNA reads TGTGCCAGCAGCTTCGGGGATTCTAAGCCCGGGGAGCTGTTTTTT. Translated: CASSFGDSKPGELFF.

Of note for this clone: Other DNA sequences in the same sample also yield this CDR3. The chain is built from TRBV6-5 and TRBJ1-6, with D unclear. The CDR3 extends over 15 amino acids. Germline assignment: CDR1 MNHEY and CDR2 SVGAGI. Trimming left V 3 bases short and J 7 bases short, with 13 bases between. For the CDR3, the DNA is TGTGCCAGCAGTTATACGGGAATTGGGAATTCACCCCTCCACTTT. This translates into CASSYTGIGNSPLHF.

The gene calls are TRBV6-1 and TRBJ2-2; D not resolved. Germline CDR1 is MNHNS and CDR2 is SASEGT. The CDR3 consists of 14 residues. The V end lost 3 bases, the J end lost 5 bases, and 10 bases lay between the germline ends. The CDR3 protein is CASSDFFQTGELFF. Here the CDR3 DNA reads TGTGCCAGCAGTGACTTTTTTCAGACCGGGGAGCTGTTTTTT.

This rearrangement joins TRBV9 to TRBJ2-7; D may be TRBD2 (6 bases). Germline V gene sequence: CDR1 SGDLS, CDR2 YYNGEE. V gave up 4 bases and J gave up 4 bases, with 18 bases separating them. This CDR3 has 15 amino acids. The CDR3 here is CASSPDPSGVYEQYF. The CDR3 nucleotides are TGTGCCAGCAGCCCCGACCCTTCGGGGGTTTACGAGCAGTACTTC.

The chain has TRBV15 and TRBJ2-1, with 8 bases matching TRBD2. The junction had 14 bases not matched to a gene; V was cut back by 1 base and J by 9 bases. The germline CDR1 and CDR2 sequences are LNHNV and YYDKDF (reference sequence). The CDR3 runs 17 residues. The chain's CDR3 is CATSRALGGRMVREQFF. DNA for the CDR3: TGTGCCACCAGCAGAGCCCTGGGCGGGAGGATGGTTCGTGAGCAGTTCTTC.

The rearrangement links TRBV7-6 to TRBJ2-1, with 13 bases that match TRBD2. This CDR3 comprises 16 residues. CDR1 and CDR2 from the germline V gene are SGHVS and FNYEAQ. V dropped 5 bases and J dropped 7; count of bases not matched to a gene: 8. The CDR3 bases are TGTGCCAGCAGCGAACTAGCGGGAGGGGGTCAGAATGAGCAGTTCTTC. It is translated as CASSELAGGGQNEQFF. Drawing the rest from reference TRBV7-6 and TRBJ2-1, the complete variable domain is GAGVSQSPRYKVTKRGQDVALRCDPISGHVSLYWYRQALGQGPEFLTYFNYEAQQDKSGLPNDRFSAERPEGSISTLTIQRTEQRDSAMYRCASSELAGGGQNEQFFGPGTRLTVL.

The chain is built from TRBV2 and TRBJ2-5, with unresolved D. Trimming took 6 bases from V and 2 from J, leaving 13 bases between them. The CDR3 is 14 amino acids. Germline loops: CDR1 SNHLY, CDR2 FYNNEI. The CDR3 sequence: CASSRSGAQETQYF. The CDR3 DNA follows: TGTGCCAGCAGCCGATCAGGAGCACAAGAGACCCAGTACTTC. Together with reference TRBV2 and TRBJ2-5, the CDR3 gives the full variable domain: EPEVTQTPSHQVTQMGQEVILRCVPISNHLYFYWYRQILGQKVEFLVSFYNNEISEKSEIFDDQFSVERPDGSNFTLKIRSTKLEDSAMYFCASSRSGAQETQYFGPGTRLLVL.